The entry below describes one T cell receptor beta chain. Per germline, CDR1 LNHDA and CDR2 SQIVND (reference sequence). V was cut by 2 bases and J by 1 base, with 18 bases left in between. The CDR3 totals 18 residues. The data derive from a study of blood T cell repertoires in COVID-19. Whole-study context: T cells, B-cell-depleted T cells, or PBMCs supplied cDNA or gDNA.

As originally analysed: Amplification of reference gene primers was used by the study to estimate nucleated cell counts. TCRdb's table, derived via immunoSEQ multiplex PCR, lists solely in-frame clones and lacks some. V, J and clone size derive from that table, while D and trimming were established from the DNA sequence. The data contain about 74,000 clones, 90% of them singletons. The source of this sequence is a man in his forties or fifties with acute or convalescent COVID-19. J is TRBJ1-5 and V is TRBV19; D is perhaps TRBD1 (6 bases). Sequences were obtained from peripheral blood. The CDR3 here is CASSIRTVSVGSNQPQHF. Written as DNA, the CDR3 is TGTGCCAGTAGTATACGGACAGTTTCAGTCGGGAGCAATCAGCCCCAGCATTTT.